This TCR beta chain was sequenced for a study of spatial heterogeneity in lung cancer. This clonotype has a count of ten or more. V shed 1 base and J shed 0 bases, with 13 bases lying between them. The CDR3 consists of 17 residues. Germline V gene data show CDR1 as SQVTM and CDR2 as ANQGSEA. TCRdb re-derived calls from the 5' RACE reads in MiXCR, one entry per CDR3 protein. The table records more than 20,000 distinct CDR3 sequences, 4.6% of them present only once. Sample time point: sample taken at primary tumor resection. No cell sorting; template was whole RNA from tumor, lung tissue or PBMC. The receptor's source is a male donor with early-stage non-small cell lung cancer. The specimen comprised PBMCs, sampled at surgery. The chain is built from TRBV29-1 and TRBJ2-6; D remains ambiguous. CDR3 coding DNA: TGCAGCGTTGAAGTCTCGGGTCTTGGCTCTGGGGCCAACGTCCTGACTTTC. It is translated as CSVEVSGLGSGANVLTF.